These 7 T cell receptor beta chains came from one sample sequenced in a study of blood T cells in healthy people across ages. Next came a second PCR, run for about 6 to 11 cycles, which used a sample-barcoded 5' primer along with a J-beta primer mix. TCRdb independently ran MiXCR on the 5' RACE reads; one entry per CDR3 protein. Of under 1,100,000 distinct CDR3 sequences listed, almost 25% are singletons. The sample was also linked to a second study, of T cells of mothers and their children.

Sequenced input: blood. Receptors originate from a girl aged 2-10 years in good health.

This chain joins TRBV6-1 and TRBJ1-4, with D hard to call. Germline V gives CDR1 MNHNS, CDR2 SASEGT. V lost 6 bases and J lost 7, with 12 bases in between. The CDR3 runs to 13 residues. In DNA, the CDR3 is TGTGCCAGCAGGTTGGAGGAAATTGAAAAACTGTTTTTT. Its translation: CASRLEEIEKLFF.

This clonotype appeared a few times. J is TRBJ2-1 and V is TRBV7-2, with D hard to call. The J call is uncertain, as TRBJ2-5 better fits the DNA end. Germline V gene sequence: CDR1 SGHTA, CDR2 FQGNSA. CDR3 length: 13 residues. CDR3 nucleotides: TGTGCCAGCAGCTTATGGCTTCTGGAGACCCAGTACTTC. Translating it yields CASSLWLLETQYF.

The chain joins TRBV5-1 to TRBJ2-1; D is possibly TRBD2 (6 bases). The CDR3 covers 13 residues. V was clipped by 1 base and J by 9 bases, with 11 bases between them. Germline V gene sequence: CDR1 SGHRS, CDR2 YFSETQ. As DNA, the CDR3 is TGCGCCAGCAGCTTGTTCCTAGCGTTTGAGCAGTTCTTC. Its translation: CASSLFLAFEQFF.

This clonotype has just a few counts. This chain joins TRBV4-1 and TRBJ2-7; D might be TRBD2 (5 bases). The ends were cut back, 1 base at V and 5 bases at J, with 18 bases in the middle. Germline CDR1 is MGHRA and CDR2 is YSYEKL. The length of the CDR3 is 16 residues. CDR3 region: CASSQVRRAKEDEQYF. The CDR3 region has the DNA TGCGCCAGCAGCCAAGTGCGGCGGGCCAAGGAGGACGAGCAGTACTTC.

The chain carries TRBV7-6 and TRBJ1-6; D is unresolved. Trimming took 1 base from V and 7 from J, leaving 14 bases between them. Per germline, CDR1 SGHVS and CDR2 FNYEAQ. The CDR3 contains 16 residues. The CDR3 spells CASSLEGIRSNSPLHF. CDR3 nucleotide sequence: TGTGCCAGCAGCTTAGAGGGAATTCGGTCGAATTCACCCCTCCACTTT. Full variable domain (outside the CDR3, taken from reference TRBV7-6 and TRBJ1-6): GAGVSQSPRYKVTKRGQDVALRCDPISGHVSLYWYRQALGQGPEFLTYFNYEAQQDKSGLPNDRFSAERPEGSISTLTIQRTEQRDSAMYRCASSLEGIRSNSPLHFGNGTRLTVT.

This clonotype was detected a few times. The rearrangement uses TRBV20-1 and TRBJ2-6; D could derive from TRBD1 or TRBD2 (5 bases each). Germline V gene lookup returns CDR1 DFQATT and CDR2 SNEGSKA (reference sequence). Trimming removed 3 bases from V and 12 bases from J, with 15 bases in between. This CDR3 comprises 13 residues. This CDR3 is CSARPGDAPVLTF. CDR3 DNA: TGCAGTGCTAGGCCCGGGGACGCCCCCGTCCTGACTTTC.

This clonotype occurred a few times. V and J are TRBV5-6 and TRBJ2-3, with 9 bases lining up with TRBD2. V lost 7 bases to trimming and J lost 4 bases; unmatched junction nucleotides: 13. Per the germline V gene, CDR1 is SGHDT and CDR2 is YYEEEE. CDR3 length: 16 residues. CDR3 in DNA: TGTGCCAGCGAAGGGCTAGCGGGAAAGGTCGCAGATACGCAGTATTTT. Encoded protein: CASEGLAGKVADTQYF.